Listed below are T cell receptor beta chains from one sample, sequenced in a study of blood T cells in healthy people across ages. TCRdb itself ran the 5' RACE reads through MiXCR, one entry per CDR3 protein. The repertoire holds fewer than 1.5 million distinct CDR3 sequences, with about 40% as singletons. The sample consisted of blood. Receptors were obtained from a woman younger than 30 in good health. Each CDR3 is given with its conserved first and last residue. Each record gives: CDR3 protein, CDR3 DNA, V gene, clone size, D gene, J gene. The D gene is left open where the match is weak. The size of a clone is reported for some rows only, either as once, few or many, or as a class for expanded clones.

CDR3 protein: CASSFTYSASGQETQYF
CDR3 DNA: TGCGCCAGCAGCTTTACTTACTCGGCTAGCGGACAAGAGACCCAGTACTTC
V gene: TRBV5-1
clone size: NA
D gene: TRBD2
J gene: TRBJ2-5

CDR3 protein: CASSLDSGTEAFF
CDR3 DNA: TGTGCCAGCAGCTTAGATAGCGGCACTGAAGCTTTCTTT
V gene: TRBV7-9
clone size: few
D gene: NA
J gene: TRBJ1-1

CDR3 protein: CSGTPGAAYNEQFF
CDR3 DNA: TGCAGCGGAACCCCTGGGGCAGCCTACAATGAGCAGTTCTTC
V gene: TRBV20-1
clone size: few
D gene: NA
J gene: TRBJ2-1

CDR3 protein: CASSSFHSTGKSTDTQYF
CDR3 DNA: TGTGCCAGCAGCTCCTTCCACTCCACAGGGAAAAGCACAGATACGCAGTATTTT
V gene: TRBV5-4
clone size: few
D gene: NA
J gene: TRBJ2-3

CDR3 protein: CASSETGTVDEKLFF
CDR3 DNA: TGCGCCAGCAGCGAAACCGGGACGGTCGATGAAAAACTGTTTTTT
V gene: TRBV10-2
clone size: few
D gene: NA
J gene: TRBJ1-4

CDR3 protein: CASSSELTDTQYF
CDR3 DNA: TGTGCCAGCAGTTCAGAGCTCACAGATACGCAGTATTTT
V gene: TRBV12-3/TRBV12-4
clone size: few
D gene: NA
J gene: TRBJ2-3

CDR3 protein: CASSSLGGPQGAQYF
CDR3 DNA: TGTGCCAGCAGTTCCCTGGGAGGGCCCCAGGGGGCCCAGTACTTC
V gene: TRBV27
clone size: NA
D gene: NA
J gene: TRBJ2-7

CDR3 protein: CSAQLRQGVGETQYF
CDR3 DNA: TGCAGTGCTCAGTTGAGACAGGGGGTGGGGGAGACCCAGTACTTC
V gene: TRBV20-1
clone size: NA
D gene: TRBD1
J gene: TRBJ2-5

CDR3 protein: CSAPDSTDHYYGYTF
CDR3 DNA: TGCAGCGCTCCCGATTCGACCGACCATTACTATGGCTACACCTTC
V gene: TRBV29-1
clone size: NA
D gene: NA
J gene: TRBJ1-2

CDR3 protein: CASTLPGRICWNEQFF
CDR3 DNA: TGCGCCAGCACCCTCCCGGGGAGGATATGTTGGAATGAGCAGTTCTTC
V gene: TRBV10-2
clone size: NA
D gene: NA
J gene: TRBJ2-1

CDR3 protein: CASTRAPGSYEQYF
CDR3 DNA: TGTGCCAGCACTAGGGCACCGGGGTCCTACGAGCAGTACTTC
V gene: TRBV6-5
clone size: NA
D gene: NA
J gene: TRBJ2-7

CDR3 protein: CASSSNGGLQPQHF
CDR3 DNA: TGTGCCAGCAGCTCCAATGGGGGGCTTCAGCCCCAGCATTTT
V gene: TRBV7-2
clone size: NA
D gene: NA
J gene: TRBJ1-5

CDR3 protein: CASSLSFDRKETQYF
CDR3 DNA: TGTGCCAGCAGCTTATCATTTGACAGGAAAGAGACCCAGTACTTC
V gene: TRBV7-2
clone size: NA
D gene: NA
J gene: TRBJ2-5

CDR3 protein: CASSYSPGGYEQYF
CDR3 DNA: TGTGCCAGCAGTTACTCGCCAGGGGGCTACGAGCAGTACTTC
V gene: TRBV6-5
clone size: once
D gene: TRBD1
J gene: TRBJ2-7

CDR3 protein: CSARDGSLSNQPQHF
CDR3 DNA: TGCAGTGCTAGAGATGGAAGTTTGAGCAATCAGCCCCAGCATTTT
V gene: TRBV20-1
clone size: NA
D gene: NA
J gene: TRBJ1-5

CDR3 protein: CSAREDPPVYGYTF
CDR3 DNA: TGCAGTGCTCGGGAGGACCCTCCAGTCTATGGCTACACCTTC
V gene: TRBV20-1
clone size: NA
D gene: NA
J gene: TRBJ1-2

CDR3 protein: CASSLASTGGRETQYF
CDR3 DNA: TGTGCCAGCAGCTTAGCATCAACAGGGGGCCGAGAGACCCAGTACTTC
V gene: TRBV11-2
clone size: NA
D gene: TRBD1
J gene: TRBJ2-5

CDR3 protein: CASSVRGQEGNSPLHF
CDR3 DNA: TGTGCCAGCAGCGTACGGGGACAGGAGGGTAATTCACCCCTCCACTTT
V gene: TRBV9
clone size: NA
D gene: TRBD1
J gene: TRBJ1-6

CDR3 protein: CASSGRGGAFF
CDR3 DNA: TGCGCCAGCAGCGGCCGGGGCGGAGCTTTCTTT
V gene: TRBV4-1
clone size: NA
D gene: NA
J gene: TRBJ1-1

CDR3 protein: CASSLTDNVQFF
CDR3 DNA: TGCGCCAGCAGCTTGACCGACAATGTGCAGTTCTTC
V gene: TRBV5-1
clone size: NA
D gene: NA
J gene: TRBJ2-1

CDR3 protein: CASSPRNGQVDEQFF
CDR3 DNA: TGCGCCAGCAGCCCACGAAACGGGCAGGTCGATGAGCAGTTCTTC
V gene: TRBV4-1
clone size: few
D gene: NA
J gene: TRBJ2-1

CDR3 protein: CATSREGQGSQPQHF
CDR3 DNA: TGTGCCACCAGCAGAGAGGGACAGGGAAGTCAGCCCCAGCATTTT
V gene: TRBV15
clone size: few
D gene: TRBD1
J gene: TRBJ1-5

CDR3 protein: CASSPRRREHNSEATDTQYF
CDR3 DNA: TGTGCCAGCAGCCCGCGTCGGCGGGAACATAATTCGGAGGCGACAGATACGCAGTATTTT
V gene: TRBV7-2
clone size: NA
D gene: NA
J gene: TRBJ2-3

CDR3 protein: CASRPQYSGTDTQYF
CDR3 DNA: TGCGCCAGCAGACCACAGTACTCCGGTACAGATACGCAGTATTTT
V gene: TRBV4-1
clone size: NA
D gene: NA
J gene: TRBJ2-3

CDR3 protein: CAWRGRSNEQYF
CDR3 DNA: TGTGCCTGGAGGGGAAGGAGCAACGAGCAGTACTTC
V gene: TRBV30
clone size: NA
D gene: NA
J gene: TRBJ2-7

CDR3 protein: CASSLGSPQPSGYTF
CDR3 DNA: TGTGCCAGCAGCTTAGGTAGTCCGCAACCTAGTGGCTACACCTTC
V gene: TRBV7-2
clone size: few
D gene: NA
J gene: TRBJ1-2

CDR3 protein: CSARDPLGGGGNEQFF
CDR3 DNA: TGCAGTGCTAGAGATCCCCTGGGAGGGGGCGGAAATGAGCAGTTCTTC
V gene: TRBV20-1
clone size: NA
D gene: NA
J gene: TRBJ2-1

CDR3 protein: CASSQDRVTEAFF
CDR3 DNA: TGTGCCAGCAGCCAAGACAGGGTCACTGAAGCTTTCTTT
V gene: TRBV14
clone size: NA
D gene: NA
J gene: TRBJ1-1

CDR3 protein: CAIRVQGGDTEAFF
CDR3 DNA: TGTGCCATCAGAGTACAGGGCGGGGACACTGAAGCTTTCTTT
V gene: TRBV10-3
clone size: few
D gene: NA
J gene: TRBJ1-1

CDR3 protein: CASRLRREGGVYEQYF
CDR3 DNA: TGTGCCAGCAGACTTCGACGGGAGGGGGGGGTATACGAGCAGTACTTC
V gene: TRBV6-6
clone size: few
D gene: TRBD2
J gene: TRBJ2-7

CDR3 protein: CASSQQFRGKQNTEAFF
CDR3 DNA: TGTGCCAGCAGCCAACAGTTTCGGGGCAAGCAGAACACTGAAGCTTTCTTT
V gene: TRBV4-2
clone size: NA
D gene: NA
J gene: TRBJ1-1

CDR3 protein: CASSSPRLVQFF
CDR3 DNA: TGTGCCAGCAGTTCCCCCCGACTGGTCCAGTTCTTC
V gene: TRBV6-2/TRBV6-3
clone size: NA
D gene: NA
J gene: TRBJ2-1

CDR3 protein: CSIRQDLDSPLHF
CDR3 DNA: TGCAGCATCAGACAGGACTTGGATTCACCCCTCCACTTT
V gene: TRBV29-1
clone size: NA
D gene: NA
J gene: TRBJ1-6

CDR3 protein: CSVSQAEAFF
CDR3 DNA: TGCAGCGTAAGTCAGGCTGAAGCTTTCTTT
V gene: TRBV29-1
clone size: many
D gene: NA
J gene: TRBJ1-1

CDR3 protein: CASSNVEVTGYGYTF
CDR3 DNA: TGTGCCAGCAGCAACGTTGAGGTAACCGGGTATGGCTACACCTTC
V gene: TRBV5-4
clone size: NA
D gene: NA
J gene: TRBJ1-2

CDR3 protein: CASSLGTAQNQPQHF
CDR3 DNA: TGTGCCAGCAGCCTGGGGACAGCTCAGAATCAGCCCCAGCATTTT
V gene: TRBV7-2
clone size: few
D gene: TRBD1
J gene: TRBJ1-5

CDR3 protein: CASSYGTGFKFAEAFF
CDR3 DNA: TGTGCCAGCAGTTACGGGACAGGGTTTAAATTTGCTGAAGCTTTCTTT
V gene: TRBV7-9
clone size: NA
D gene: TRBD1
J gene: TRBJ1-1

CDR3 protein: CAGSYSSNERYF
CDR3 DNA: TGTGCCGGCAGTTACTCCAGCAACGAGCGGTACTTC
V gene: TRBV6-5
clone size: NA
D gene: NA
J gene: TRBJ2-7

CDR3 protein: CASSFQADGEQYF
CDR3 DNA: TGTGCCAGCAGTTTTCAGGCTGATGGCGAGCAGTACTTC
V gene: TRBV27
clone size: NA
D gene: NA
J gene: TRBJ2-7

CDR3 protein: CASSEGGHFSRSDTQYF
CDR3 DNA: TGTGCCAGCAGTGAAGGGGGACACTTTAGCCGATCAGATACGCAGTATTTT
V gene: TRBV6-1
clone size: few
D gene: NA
J gene: TRBJ2-3

CDR3 protein: CSAPGKPRGETQYF
CDR3 DNA: TGCAGTGCCCCGGGGAAACCAAGGGGAGAGACCCAGTACTTC
V gene: TRBV20-1
clone size: few
D gene: NA
J gene: TRBJ2-5

CDR3 protein: CASSLQELWDEQYF
CDR3 DNA: TGCGCCAGCAGCTTGCAGGAGTTGTGGGATGAGCAGTACTTC
V gene: TRBV5-1
clone size: NA
D gene: NA
J gene: TRBJ2-7

CDR3 protein: CASSQNRASGIGDTQYF
CDR3 DNA: TGTGCCAGCAGCCAAAATCGGGCTAGCGGGATTGGAGATACGCAGTATTTT
V gene: TRBV3-1
clone size: NA
D gene: TRBD2
J gene: TRBJ2-3

CDR3 protein: CASSVAIQSGYTF
CDR3 DNA: TGTGCCAGCAGCGTGGCAATCCAGTCTGGCTACACCTTC
V gene: TRBV9
clone size: once
D gene: NA
J gene: TRBJ1-2

CDR3 protein: CASSEPGQGPAGELFF
CDR3 DNA: TGTGCCAGCAGCGAACCGGGACAGGGTCCGGCCGGGGAGCTGTTTTTT
V gene: TRBV5-5
clone size: NA
D gene: TRBD1
J gene: TRBJ2-2

CDR3 protein: CASTPGVGTGAYSGANVLTF
CDR3 DNA: TGTGCCAGCACCCCGGGGGTCGGGACAGGGGCGTACTCTGGGGCCAACGTCCTGACTTTC
V gene: TRBV12-3/TRBV12-4
clone size: NA
D gene: TRBD1
J gene: TRBJ2-6

CDR3 protein: CASSLWTGRNQPQHF
CDR3 DNA: TGCGCCAGCAGCCTTTGGACTGGGAGAAATCAGCCCCAGCATTTT
V gene: TRBV4-1
clone size: NA
D gene: NA
J gene: TRBJ1-5

CDR3 protein: CSAPNPLETPQYF
CDR3 DNA: TGCAGTGCCCCCAACCCACTAGAAACCCCGCAGTATTTT
V gene: TRBV20-1
clone size: NA
D gene: NA
J gene: TRBJ2-3

CDR3 protein: CSARVWDGSSYNEQFF
CDR3 DNA: TGCAGTGCTAGGGTTTGGGACGGCTCCTCCTACAATGAGCAGTTCTTC
V gene: TRBV20-1
clone size: many
D gene: NA
J gene: TRBJ2-1

CDR3 protein: CASSFGLESSYEQYF
CDR3 DNA: TGCGCCAGCAGCTTTGGACTTGAAAGCTCCTACGAGCAGTACTTC
V gene: TRBV5-1
clone size: NA
D gene: NA
J gene: TRBJ2-7

CDR3 protein: CASSDGQGVDQPQHF
CDR3 DNA: TGTGCCAGCAGTGATGGACAGGGAGTTGATCAGCCCCAGCATTTT
V gene: TRBV2
clone size: NA
D gene: TRBD1
J gene: TRBJ1-5

CDR3 protein: CASSKESLHTNYGYTF
CDR3 DNA: TGTGCCAGCAGCAAAGAATCCCTACACACTAACTATGGCTACACCTTC
V gene: TRBV21-1
clone size: many
D gene: NA
J gene: TRBJ1-2

CDR3 protein: CASSVALAKSTDTQYF
CDR3 DNA: TGTGCCAGCAGCGTAGCGCTAGCGAAAAGCACAGATACGCAGTATTTT
V gene: TRBV9
clone size: once
D gene: NA
J gene: TRBJ2-3

CDR3 protein: CSARRAEATYGQYF
CDR3 DNA: TGCAGTGCTAGGAGGGCGGAAGCAACCTACGGGCAGTACTTC
V gene: TRBV20-1
clone size: NA
D gene: NA
J gene: TRBJ2-7

CDR3 protein: CASSSDRGDGYTF
CDR3 DNA: TGTGCCAGCAGCTCCGACAGGGGTGATGGCTACACCTTC
V gene: TRBV7-2
clone size: NA
D gene: TRBD1
J gene: TRBJ1-2

CDR3 protein: CARSLSRRGADTRYF
CDR3 DNA: TGTGCCAGAAGTTTATCGCGGAGGGGGGCGGATACGCGGTATTTT
V gene: TRBV12-3/TRBV12-4
clone size: NA
D gene: NA
J gene: TRBJ2-3